These 16 T cell receptor beta chains were sequenced from one sample in a study of CXCR4 blockade with PD-1 therapy in pancreatic cancer. Libraries were prepared by immunoSEQ multiplex PCR; TCRdb keeps only in-frame clonotypes and omits some of them. Altogether around 5,000 clones are present, 50% to 65% being singletons, with the ten largest covering roughly an eighth. The sample comprised tumor tissue. These receptor sequences come from a human donor with pancreatic ductal adenocarcinoma.

The chain combines TRBV28 with TRBJ2-7, with TRBD2 matching 12 bases. The V and J ends lost 6 bases and 5 bases, in that order; junction bases with no gene match: 8. Germline V CDR1 and CDR2: MDHEN, SYDVKM. This CDR3 has 15 amino acids. The CDR3 bases are TGTGCCAGCAGCCCTAGCGGGAGGGCCGGGGACGAGCAGTACTTC. Translating gives CASSPSGRAGDEQYF.

CDR3: CASSQDRGLPNEQFF. CDR3 coding DNA: TGTGCCAGCAGCCAAGATCGCGGGTTGCCAAATGAGCAGTTCTTC. The chain has TRBV14 and TRBJ2-1; D perhaps matches TRBD2 (5 bases). V was clipped by 0 bases and J by 7 bases, with 13 bases between them. CDR3 length: 15 amino acids. Looked up from germline, CDR1 is SGHDN and CDR2 is FVKESK. The full variable domain, completed using reference TRBV14 and TRBJ2-1, is EAGVTQFPSHSVIEKGQTVTLRCDPISGHDNLYWYRRVMGKEIKFLLHFVKESKQDESGMPNNRFLAERTGGTYSTLKVQPAELEDSGVYFCASSQDRGLPNEQFFGPGTRLTVL.

The V and J genes are TRBV19 and TRBJ1-2; 9 bases map to TRBD1. The V gene end was trimmed by 5 bases and the J gene end by 7 bases; junction bases not matched to a gene: 5. This CDR3 is 13 amino acids long. CDR1 is LNHDA and CDR2 is SQIVND in the germline V gene (reference sequence). In DNA, the CDR3 is TGTGCCAGTAGTCAAACAGGGGGCTCTGGCTACACCTTC. Protein: CASSQTGGSGYTF.

V and J are TRBV30 and TRBJ2-4; 9 positions match TRBD2. After removal of 4 bases from V and 7 bases from J, the junction contained 8 bases not matched to a gene. The CDR3 has 14 amino acids. Germline V gene lookup returns CDR1 GTSNPN and CDR2 SVGIG (reference sequence). Written as DNA, the CDR3 is TGTGCCTGGAAAGGAGCGGGAGGAGGGAACATTCAGTACTTC. As protein: CAWKGAGGGNIQYF.

This rearrangement joins TRBV30 to TRBJ2-3; TRBD2 matches 9 bases. The trim removed 7 bases at V and 2 bases at J, leaving 4 bases unmatched. The CDR3 has 13 amino acids. CDR1 and CDR2 (germline): GTSNPN, SVGIG (reference sequence). The CDR3 nucleotides are TGTGCCTCTAGCGGGGACGACACAGATACGCAGTATTTT. It specifies CASSGDDTDTQYF.

The CDR3 sequence: CASSPAGAMSEAFF. CDR3 bases: TGTGCCAGCTCACCCGCCGGGGCGATGTCTGAAGCTTTCTTT. The rearrangement joins TRBV18 to TRBJ1-1; TRBD1 might be the D (5 bases). Trimming pared 3 bases from V and 6 bases from J, leaving 14 bases between. There are 14 residues in the CDR3. Per the germline V gene, CDR1 is KGHSH and CDR2 is LQKENI.

The chain is built from TRBV30 and TRBJ1-3; D is unclear. Germline V gene data show CDR1 as GTSNPN and CDR2 as SVGIG (reference sequence). The ends were cut back, 4 bases at V and 3 bases at J, with 10 bases in the middle. The CDR3 is 13 amino acids. The CDR3 loop reads CAWMRKDGNTIYF. The CDR3 coding sequence is TGTGCCTGGATGCGGAAGGATGGAAACACCATATATTTT.

The chain is built from TRBV28 and TRBJ1-2, with 10 positions matching TRBD1. V lost 6 bases, J lost 8 bases, and 9 bases stayed unmatched. There are 14 residues in the CDR3. CDR1 is MDHEN and CDR2 is SYDVKM in the germline V gene. Here the CDR3 reads CASRDVGTGEGYTF. For the CDR3, the DNA is TGTGCCAGCAGAGACGTTGGGACAGGGGAGGGCTACACCTTC.

The J gene is TRBJ1-1, the V gene TRBV12-5, with D possibly TRBD1 on 6 matching bases. V gave up 1 base and J gave up 1 base, with 7 bases separating them. Germline CDR1 is LGHNT and CDR2 is FRNRAP. The CDR3 covers 14 residues. The CDR3 reads CASGLEGGNTEAFF. The CDR3 DNA follows: TGTGCTAGTGGTTTGGAAGGGGGGAACACTGAAGCTTTCTTT.

This chain uses TRBV29-1 with TRBJ1-4; 7 positions match TRBD1. From germline, CDR1 is SQVTM and CDR2 ANQGSEA. The length of the CDR3 is 13 residues. V dropped 3 bases and J dropped 5; count of bases not matched to a gene: 3. In DNA, the CDR3 is TGCAGCGTTGAGACAGGGTCAAATGAAAAACTGTTTTTT. Translating gives CSVETGSNEKLFF.

This clone was counted once. The chain has TRBV18 and TRBJ1-2, with 10 bases aligning to TRBD1. Per the germline V gene, CDR1 is KGHSH and CDR2 is LQKENI. This CDR3 has 13 amino acids. Germline trimming cut 5 bases from V and 6 bases from J; bases unmatched to any gene: 3. DNA for the CDR3: TGTGCCAGCTCAGCCGGACAGGGGGATGGCTACACCTTC. Its protein is CASSAGQGDGYTF. The full variable domain, completed using reference TRBV18 and TRBJ1-2, is NAGVMQNPRHLVRRRGQEARLRCSPMKGHSHVYWYRQLPEEGLKFMVYLQKENIIDESGMPKERFSAEFPKEGPSILRIQQVVRGDSAAYFCASSAGQGDGYTFGSGTRLTVV.

The chain employs TRBV11-3 and TRBJ2-3, with D possibly matching TRBD2 (6 bases). Trimming stripped 1 base from V and 6 bases from J, with 11 bases between. Germline CDR1 and CDR2: SGHNT and YENEEA. This CDR3 is 14 amino acids long. The CDR3 spells CASSLGRDSDTQYF. Written as DNA, the CDR3 is TGTGCCAGCAGCTTAGGCCGGGACTCCGATACGCAGTATTTT.

In DNA form, the CDR3 reads TGCAGCGTTGCTTCTATTGGTTATGGCTACACCTTC. It codes for CSVASIGYGYTF. The genes are TRBV29-1 and TRBJ1-2; D gene ambiguous. Germline loops: CDR1 SQVTM, CDR2 ANQGSEA. The CDR3 runs 12 residues. V shed 4 bases and J shed 5 bases, with 11 bases lying between them.

The sample holds a few counts of this clone. This chain links TRBV5-1 with TRBJ1-1; D is unresolved. This CDR3 is built from 15 residues. V was cut by 4 bases and J by 0 bases, with 13 bases left in between. Per germline, CDR1 SGHRS and CDR2 YFSETQ. CDR3 DNA sequence: TGCGCCAGCAGCCCCGAGGAAGCCCTGAACACTGAAGCTTTCTTT. This sequence encodes CASSPEEALNTEAFF.

The chain is built from TRBV29-1 and TRBJ2-3; 9 nucleotides align to TRBD2. The CDR3 has 16 amino acids. Per germline, CDR1 SQVTM and CDR2 ANQGSEA. V shed 4 bases, J shed 2 bases, and the junction held 10 bases outside the gene matches. This chain's CDR3 is CSVGGLAGNPTDTQYF. DNA for the CDR3: TGCAGCGTTGGAGGGCTAGCGGGGAACCCCACAGATACGCAGTATTTT.

In this sample, this clone turned up a few times. CDR3 in amino acids: CASSVGLPGRQYF. DNA of the CDR3: TGCGCCAGCAGCGTGGGACTCCCTGGGCGGCAGTACTTC. The chain uses TRBV10-1 and TRBJ2-7; tentatively, D is TRBD2 (6 bases). The length of the CDR3 is 13 residues. Between the trimmed V and J ends, which lost 6 bases and 9 bases, there was a span of 18 bases. The germline V gene encodes CDR1 WNHNN and CDR2 SYGVQD (reference sequence).